One and the same sample provided the 3 T cell receptor beta chains below, sequenced in a study of blood T cell repertoires in COVID-19. This table comes from immunoSEQ multiplex PCR, and its TCRdb copy is limited to in-frame clones, with some not included. In the table there are fewer than 150,000 clones, 75% to 90% of which are singletons. Sequencing was performed on peripheral blood. The receptor set was obtained from a human donor in a cohort sampled during active COVID-19.

The chain employs TRBV12-5 and TRBJ1-1; perhaps TRBD1 as D (5 bases). The CDR3 extends over 14 amino acids. The V gene's germline CDR1 is LGHNT and CDR2 FRNRAP. V lost 6 bases to trimming and J lost 1 base, with 12 bases between them. DNA for the CDR3: TGTGCTAGTGGCGCAACACAGGAGAACACTGAAGCTTTCTTT. This sequence encodes CASGATQENTEAFF.

The rearrangement uses TRBV19 and TRBJ1-2; TRBD1 might be the D (5 bases). V lost 6 bases and J 2 bases, leaving 7 bases between the germline ends. CDR1 LNHDA and CDR2 SQIVND come from the germline V gene (reference sequence). The CDR3 has 12 residues. As DNA, the CDR3 is TGTGCCAGTAGCCGGGGGAACTATGGCTACACCTTC. This gives the protein CASSRGNYGYTF. Full variable domain (remainder filled in from reference TRBV19 and TRBJ1-2): DGGITQSPKYLFRKEGQNVTLSCEQNLNHDAMYWYRQDPGQGLRLIYYSQIVNDFQKGDIAEGYSVSREKKESFPLTVTSAQKNPTAFYLCASSRGNYGYTFGSGTRLTVV.

The DNA for the CDR3 is TGCGCCAGCAGCGCCACGATACTAGCGGGGGGATACAATGAGCAGTTCTTC. Translation gives CASSATILAGGYNEQFF. The rearrangement links TRBV5-1 to TRBJ2-1, with 12 bases fitting TRBD2. CDR3 length: 17 residues. The V gene's germline CDR1 is SGHRS and CDR2 YFSETQ. The V segment lost 4 bases and the J segment 4 bases; nucleotides outside the gene matches: 9. Together with reference TRBV5-1 and TRBJ2-1, the CDR3 gives the full variable domain: KAGVTQTPRYLIKTRGQQVTLSCSPISGHRSVSWYQQTPGQGLQFLFEYFSETQRNKGNFPGRFSGRQFSNSRSEMNVSTLELGDSALYLCASSATILAGGYNEQFFGPGTRLTVL.